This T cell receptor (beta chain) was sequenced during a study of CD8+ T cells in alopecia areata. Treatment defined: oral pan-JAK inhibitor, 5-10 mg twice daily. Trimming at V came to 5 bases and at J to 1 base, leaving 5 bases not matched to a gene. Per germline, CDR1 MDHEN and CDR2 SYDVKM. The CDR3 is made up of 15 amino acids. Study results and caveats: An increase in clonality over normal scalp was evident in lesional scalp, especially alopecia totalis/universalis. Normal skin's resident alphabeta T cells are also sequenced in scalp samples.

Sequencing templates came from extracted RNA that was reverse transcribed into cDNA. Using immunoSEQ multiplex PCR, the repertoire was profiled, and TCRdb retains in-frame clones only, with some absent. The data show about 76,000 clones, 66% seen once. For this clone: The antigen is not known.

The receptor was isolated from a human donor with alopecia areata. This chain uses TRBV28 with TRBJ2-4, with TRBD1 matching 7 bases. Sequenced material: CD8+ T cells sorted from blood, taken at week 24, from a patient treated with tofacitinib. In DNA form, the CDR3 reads TGTGCCAGCAGTGAGGGGGCGCCGGCCAAAAACATTCAGTACTTC. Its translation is CASSEGAPAKNIQYF. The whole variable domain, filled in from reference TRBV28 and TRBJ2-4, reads DVKVTQSSRYLVKRTGEKVFLECVQDMDHENMFWYRQDPGLGLRLIYFSYDVKMKEKGDIPEGYSVSREKKERFSLILESASTNQTSMYLCASSEGAPAKNIQYFGAGTRLSVL.